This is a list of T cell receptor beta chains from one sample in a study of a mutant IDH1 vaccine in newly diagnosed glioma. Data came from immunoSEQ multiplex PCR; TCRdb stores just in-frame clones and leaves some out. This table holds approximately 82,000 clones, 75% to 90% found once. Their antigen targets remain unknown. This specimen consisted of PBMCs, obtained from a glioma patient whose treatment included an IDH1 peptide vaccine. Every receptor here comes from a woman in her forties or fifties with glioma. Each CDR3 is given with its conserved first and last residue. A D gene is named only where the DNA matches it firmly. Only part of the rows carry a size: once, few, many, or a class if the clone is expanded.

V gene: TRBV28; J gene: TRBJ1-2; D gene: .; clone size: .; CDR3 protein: CASSSPHSYGYTF; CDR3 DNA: TGTGCCAGCAGTTCGCCACATAGCTATGGCTACACCTTC
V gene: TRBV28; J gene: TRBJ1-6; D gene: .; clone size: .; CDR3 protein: CASRQAGNSPLHF; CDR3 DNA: TGTGCCAGCAGGCAAGCGGGAAATTCACCCCTCCACTTT
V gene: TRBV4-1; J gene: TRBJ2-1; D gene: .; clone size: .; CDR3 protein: CASSQVQGLNEQFF; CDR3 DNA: TGCGCCAGCAGCCAAGTCCAGGGGCTGAATGAGCAGTTCTTC
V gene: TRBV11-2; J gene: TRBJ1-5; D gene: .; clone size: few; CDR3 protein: CASSRGDRQPQHF; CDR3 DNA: TGTGCCAGCAGCCGGGGGGATAGGCAGCCCCAGCATTTT
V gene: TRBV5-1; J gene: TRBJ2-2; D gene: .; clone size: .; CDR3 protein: CASSLEQGGYTGELFF; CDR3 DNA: TGCGCCAGCAGCTTGGAGCAAGGGGGGTACACCGGGGAGCTGTTTTTT
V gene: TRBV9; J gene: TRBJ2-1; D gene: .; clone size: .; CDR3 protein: CASSVAPSSYNEQFF; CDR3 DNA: TGTGCCAGCAGCGTAGCCCCAAGCTCCTACAATGAGCAGTTCTTC
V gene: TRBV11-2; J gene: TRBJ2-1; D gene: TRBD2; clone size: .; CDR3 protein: CASSLVAGGQYNEQFF; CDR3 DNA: TGTGCCAGCAGCTTAGTAGCGGGAGGGCAGTACAATGAGCAGTTCTTC
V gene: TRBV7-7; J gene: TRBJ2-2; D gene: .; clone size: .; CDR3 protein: CASSSHLGAGELFF; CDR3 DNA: TGTGCTAGCAGCTCGCACCTGGGGGCCGGGGAGCTGTTTTTT
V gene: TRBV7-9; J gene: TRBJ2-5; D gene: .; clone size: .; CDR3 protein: CASLPAGETQYF; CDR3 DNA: TGTGCCAGCCTTCCGGCGGGAGAGACCCAGTACTTC
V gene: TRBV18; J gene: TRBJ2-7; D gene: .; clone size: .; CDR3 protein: CASSPGPIREQYF; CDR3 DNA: TGTGCCAGCTCACCCGGGCCAATTCGCGAGCAGTACTTC
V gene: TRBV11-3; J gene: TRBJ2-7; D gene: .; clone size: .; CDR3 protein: CASSLGQGRDEQYF; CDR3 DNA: TGTGCCAGCAGCTTAGGGCAGGGTCGGGACGAGCAGTACTTC
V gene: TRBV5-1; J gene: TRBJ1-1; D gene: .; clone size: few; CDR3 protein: CASSFLGEAFF; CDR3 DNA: TGCGCCAGCAGCTTCCTAGGTGAAGCTTTCTTT
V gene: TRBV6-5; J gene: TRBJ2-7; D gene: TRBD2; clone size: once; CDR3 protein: CASSLLAGGGEQYF; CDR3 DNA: TGTGCCAGCAGTTTGTTAGCGGGAGGAGGAGAGCAGTACTTC
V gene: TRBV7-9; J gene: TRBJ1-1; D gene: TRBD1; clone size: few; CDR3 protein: CASGDGTVNTEAFF; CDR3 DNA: TGTGCCAGCGGCGACGGGACAGTGAACACTGAAGCTTTCTTT
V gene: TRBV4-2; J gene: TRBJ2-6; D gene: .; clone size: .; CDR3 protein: CASSQTALASGANVLTF; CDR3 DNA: TGTGCCAGCAGCCAGACCGCTCTGGCGTCTGGGGCCAACGTCCTGACTTTC
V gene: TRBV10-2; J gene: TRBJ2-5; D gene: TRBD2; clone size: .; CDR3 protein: CASRPGTSAPGETQYF; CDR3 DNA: TGCGCCAGCAGGCCCGGGACTAGCGCTCCCGGGGAGACCCAGTACTTC
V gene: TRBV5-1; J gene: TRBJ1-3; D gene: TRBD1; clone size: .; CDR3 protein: CASSGQGSGNTIYF; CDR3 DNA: TGCGCCAGCAGCGGACAGGGGTCTGGAAACACCATATATTTT
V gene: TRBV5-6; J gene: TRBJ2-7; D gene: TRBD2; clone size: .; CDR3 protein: CASSVLAGGPSSYEQYF; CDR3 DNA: TGTGCCAGCAGTGTACTAGCGGGAGGTCCTTCCTCCTACGAGCAGTACTTC
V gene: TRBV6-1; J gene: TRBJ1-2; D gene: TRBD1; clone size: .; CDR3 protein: CASGQGGYGYTF; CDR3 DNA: TGTGCCAGCGGACAGGGGGGATACGGCTACACCTTC
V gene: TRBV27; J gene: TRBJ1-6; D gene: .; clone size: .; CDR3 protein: CASSRTDNSPLHF; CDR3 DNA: TGTGCCAGCAGTAGGACAGACAATTCACCCCTCCACTTT